This T cell receptor beta chain was documented in a study of somatic mutations in cytotoxic T cells in rheumatoid arthritis. General study points: Within the rheumatoid arthritis patients, CD8+ clonality went up as age increased (Spearman r ~ 0.47). The same was not true of the healthy controls.

This CDR3 region has 16 residues. From germline, CDR1 is MNHEY and CDR2 SVGAGI. V was clipped by 0 bases and J by 6 bases, with 16 bases between them. This table comes from immunoSEQ multiplex PCR, and its TCRdb copy is limited to in-frame clones, with some not included. Among 12,000 or so clones listed, over 65% were seen once. A note on this clone: Its specificity is not known.

Sequences were obtained from CD8+ T cells sorted from blood. The genes are TRBV6-5 and TRBJ2-3; D not certain. This clonotype was sampled from a man aged 55 to 70 in good health. The CDR3 DNA reads as TGTGCCAGCAGTTACTCTCTACTGACCACTTCCGATACGCAGTATTTT. The encoded protein is CASSYSLLTTSDTQYF.